This TCR beta chain originates from a study of cytomegalovirus exposure and HLA in healthy donors. Study-level points and caveats: TCR beta chain V- and J-gene trimming was linked, in a later analysis, to a missense variant in DCLRE1C. Common viral pathogens seemed to be connected with several of the most significant clusters, according to a later analysis. Earlier findings revealed that most TCR beta V segments proved productive either about 87% or about 30% of the time.

PCR was performed using 60 Vbeta and 13 Jbeta primers. Only in-frame clones appear in the TCRdb table, and some are missing; sequencing was by immunoSEQ multiplex PCR. In the table there are about 150,000 clones, 68% of which are singletons. Germline CDR1 and CDR2: WNHNN and SYGVQD (reference sequence). Trimming pared 8 bases from V and 8 bases from J, leaving 15 bases between. The CDR3 sequence is 13 residues long. To note about this clone: The antigen is undetermined.

The V call is TRBV10-1, the J call TRBJ1-4; D unclear. The sequencing input was PBMCs. This receptor was taken from a man in his sixties in good health and CMV-seronegative. The CDR3 reads CASQSVVGEKLFF. The CDR3 DNA reads TGCGCCAGCCAGAGCGTGGTTGGGGAAAAACTGTTTTTT.